These 5 T cell receptor beta chains share one sample of origin, sequenced in a study of control samples from healthy donors and cancer patients. Method: immunoSEQ multiplex PCR; TCRdb's copy keeps in-frame clones and lacks some. The sample includes fewer than 120,000 clones, roughly 90% of them seen just once. Sequencing was performed on PBMCs. Receptors were obtained from a woman aged 60 to 75 with lung cancer.

V and J are TRBV19 and TRBJ1-1, with D perhaps matching TRBD1 (6 bases). The CDR3 has 14 residues. V lost 3 bases and J 0 bases, leaving 8 bases between the germline ends. Germline V lookup: CDR1 LNHDA, CDR2 SQIVND (reference sequence). The CDR3, as DNA: TGTGCCAGTAGTATGCAGGGGATGAACACTGAAGCTTTCTTT. This gives the protein CASSMQGMNTEAFF. Full variable domain (missing parts from reference TRBV19 and TRBJ1-1): DGGITQSPKYLFRKEGQNVTLSCEQNLNHDAMYWYRQDPGQGLRLIYYSQIVNDFQKGDIAEGYSVSREKKESFPLTVTSAQKNPTAFYLCASSMQGMNTEAFFGQGTRLTVV.

The gene calls are TRBV5-1 and TRBJ2-2; 7 bases are a match to TRBD2. Trimming at V came to 4 bases and at J to 5 bases, leaving 2 bases not matched to a gene. CDR1 SGHRS and CDR2 YFSETQ come from the germline V gene. The CDR3 has 13 amino acids. For the CDR3, the DNA is TGCGCCAGCAGCGAACTAGCGACCGGGGAGCTGTTTTTT. Translation gives CASSELATGELFF.

This chain joins TRBV3-1 (or the pseudogene TRBV3-2) and TRBJ1-1; D gene uncertain. This CDR3 region has 13 residues. CDR1 LGHDT and CDR2 YNNKEL come from the germline V gene (reference sequence). V was pared by 1 base and J by 5 bases, with 8 bases between. The CDR3 loop is CASSQGGGTEAFF. Here the CDR3 DNA reads TGTGCCAGCAGCCAAGGAGGAGGGACTGAAGCTTTCTTT.

The gene calls are TRBV29-1 and TRBJ1-4; D remains ambiguous. Deletions cut 4 bases from V and 8 bases from J, with 17 bases between. CDR3 length equals 14 residues. Germline CDR1 and CDR2: SQVTM and ANQGSEA. In nucleotides, the CDR3 is TGCAGCGTTGCTCCGTCGCTAAATTTAGAAAAACTGTTTTTT. Translation gives CSVAPSLNLEKLFF.

Worth noting for this clone: A much larger clone is a single base away; this may be a read error. The chain uses TRBV29-1 and TRBJ2-1, with a weak D call TRBD1 (6 bases). CDR3 length: 14 amino acids. Trimming removed 5 bases at V and 4 bases at J, with 15 bases between. Germline-derived CDR1 and CDR2 are SQVTM and ANQGSEA. The CDR3 nucleotides are TGCAGCGTTTCGACAGGTGGGAGTTACAATGAGCAGTTCTTC. It is translated as CSVSTGGSYNEQFF.